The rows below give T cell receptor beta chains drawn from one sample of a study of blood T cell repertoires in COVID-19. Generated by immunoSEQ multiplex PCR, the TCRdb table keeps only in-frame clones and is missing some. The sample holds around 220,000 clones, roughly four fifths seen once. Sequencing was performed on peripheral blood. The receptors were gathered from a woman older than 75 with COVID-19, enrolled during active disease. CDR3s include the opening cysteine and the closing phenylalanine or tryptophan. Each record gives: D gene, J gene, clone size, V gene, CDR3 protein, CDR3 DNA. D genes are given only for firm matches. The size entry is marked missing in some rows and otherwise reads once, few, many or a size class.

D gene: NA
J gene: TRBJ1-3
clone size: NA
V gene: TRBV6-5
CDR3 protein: CASSYGQTGNTIYF
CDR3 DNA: TGTGCCAGCAGTTACGGGCAGACTGGAAACACCATATATTTT

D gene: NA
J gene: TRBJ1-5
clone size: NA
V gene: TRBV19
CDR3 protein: CASSITWGGNQPQHF
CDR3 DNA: TGTGCCAGTAGTATCACGTGGGGGGGCAATCAGCCCCAGCATTTT

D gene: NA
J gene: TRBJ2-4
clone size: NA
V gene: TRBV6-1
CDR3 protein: CASSDGQLLAKNIQYF
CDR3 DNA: TGTGCCAGCAGTGATGGGCAGCTACTAGCCAAAAACATTCAGTACTTC

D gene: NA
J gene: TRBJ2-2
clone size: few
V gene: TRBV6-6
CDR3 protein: CASRLQSGELFF
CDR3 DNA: TGTGCCAGCAGATTACAGTCCGGGGAGCTGTTTTTT

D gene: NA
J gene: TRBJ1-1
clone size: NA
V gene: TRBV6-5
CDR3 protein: CASASQGYWKAFF
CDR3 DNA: TGTGCCAGCGCGTCGCAGGGATACTGGAAAGCTTTCTTT

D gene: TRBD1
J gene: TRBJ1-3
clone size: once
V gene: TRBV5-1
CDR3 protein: CASRGDSRSGNTIYF
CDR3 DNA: TGCGCCAGCAGAGGGGACAGCCGCTCTGGAAACACCATATATTTT

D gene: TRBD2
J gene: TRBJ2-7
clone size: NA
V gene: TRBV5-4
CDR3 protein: CASSSQAGAGYEQYF
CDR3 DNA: TGTGCCAGCAGCTCACAAGCGGGAGCGGGTTACGAGCAGTACTTC

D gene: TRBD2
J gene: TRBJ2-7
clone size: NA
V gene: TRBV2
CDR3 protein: CASRLRTSGGEQYF
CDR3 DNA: TGTGCCAGCAGGCTCCGGACCTCGGGGGGCGAGCAGTACTTC

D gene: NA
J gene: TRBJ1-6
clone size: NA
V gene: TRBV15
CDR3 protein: CATSREQAFNSPLHF
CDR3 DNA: TGTGCCACCAGCAGAGAACAGGCTTTTAATTCACCCCTCCACTTT

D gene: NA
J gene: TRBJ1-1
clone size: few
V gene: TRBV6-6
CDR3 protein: CASSVTQGLRTEAFF
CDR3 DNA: TGTGCCAGCAGTGTAACACAGGGTTTAAGGACTGAAGCTTTCTTT

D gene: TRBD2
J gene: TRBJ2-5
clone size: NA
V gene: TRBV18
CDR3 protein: CASSPFEGGFLETQYF
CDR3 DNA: TGTGCCAGCTCACCATTTGAGGGAGGGTTCTTGGAGACCCAGTACTTC

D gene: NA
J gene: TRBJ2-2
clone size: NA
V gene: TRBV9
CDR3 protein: CASSGTQVGVGELFF
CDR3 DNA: TGTGCCAGCTCCGGGACACAAGTAGGAGTCGGGGAGCTGTTTTTT

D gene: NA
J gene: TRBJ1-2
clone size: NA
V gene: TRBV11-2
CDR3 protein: CATPRGYGYTF
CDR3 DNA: TGTGCCACCCCGCGGGGCTATGGCTACACCTTC

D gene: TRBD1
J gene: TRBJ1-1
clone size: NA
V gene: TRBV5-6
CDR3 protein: CASRLGTANTEAFF
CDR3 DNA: TGTGCCAGCAGATTAGGGACAGCGAACACTGAAGCTTTCTTT

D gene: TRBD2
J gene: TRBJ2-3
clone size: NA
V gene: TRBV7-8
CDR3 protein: CASSLGIAGVDTQYF
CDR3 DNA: TGTGCCAGCAGCTTAGGCATAGCGGGGGTGGATACGCAGTATTTT

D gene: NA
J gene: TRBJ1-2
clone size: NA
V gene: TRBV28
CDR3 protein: CASSRRGEEGYGYTF
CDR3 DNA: TGTGCCAGCAGCCGTCGGGGGGAAGAGGGCTATGGCTACACCTTC

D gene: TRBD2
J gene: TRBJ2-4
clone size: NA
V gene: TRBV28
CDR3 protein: CASSSPGGVAKNIQYF
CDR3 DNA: TGTGCCAGCAGTTCCCCGGGAGGGGTAGCCAAAAACATTCAGTACTTC